This TCR beta chain is from a study of blood T cell repertoires in COVID-19. Looking at the study overall: Acute-phase and convalescent COVID-19 samples originated in the United States, Italy and Spain. Sources were T cells, B-cell-depleted T cells, or PBMCs; the material itself was cDNA or gDNA.

Produced via immunoSEQ multiplex PCR; TCRdb's table is partial and in-frame only. Of roughly 300,000 clones listed, roughly 90% are singletons. The CDR3 runs to 15 residues. The V gene end was trimmed by 2 bases and the J gene end by 5 bases; junction bases not matched to a gene: 6. Germline V gene data show CDR1 as MNHEY and CDR2 as SMNVEV (reference sequence). Participants, 18 to 89 years old, spanned about 26 US areas. Recovered participants had two consecutive negative NP/OP PCR tests, healthcare professional clearance, or symptom resolution. The J gene is TRBJ1-1, the V gene TRBV27; 9 bases are shared with TRBD1. This TCR was recovered from a woman aged 25 to 45 who had recovered from COVID-19. Sample: PBMCs or T cells enriched from blood (not recorded which). The CDR3 nucleotides read TGTGCCAGCAGTTTAACGCGGACAGGGGAGACTGAAGCTTTCTTT. Encoded protein: CASSLTRTGETEAFF.